This paragraph covers one TCR beta chain sequence. Its antigen is still unknown. This entry belongs to a study of cytomegalovirus exposure and HLA in healthy donors. Vbeta (60) and Jbeta (13) primers were used in the PCR. Sequencing used immunoSEQ multiplex PCR; TCRdb keeps in-frame clones, though not all of them. The sample shows 150,000 to 200,000 clones, under 70% of them seen only once. General study results and limits: It was taken for granted in presence/absence analyses that sequencing depth across donors was roughly uniform.

The germline CDR1 and CDR2 sequences are SQVTM and ANQGSEA. V lost 6 bases and J lost 8; bases outside the gene matches: 7. This CDR3 comprises 12 residues. This receptor was identified in a woman aged 40 to 50 in good health and CMV-seropositive. This chain uses TRBV29-1 with TRBJ1-2, with 9 bases identical to TRBD1. Sequencing input: PBMCs. The CDR3 is CSVAQGAGGYTF. The CDR3 DNA reads TGCAGCGTCGCACAGGGGGCAGGAGGCTACACCTTC.